This T cell receptor (beta chain) was observed in a study of vaccination and CD4 T cells after COVID-19. As for the study in general: A median of approximately 72 days (range 14 to 241) separated dose two from the taking of post-vaccine samples. The study, taken as a whole, reports: The appearance of a median approximately 90% of reactive clones in convalescent patients occurred only post-vaccination.

TCRdb itself ran the PCR reads through MiXCR, one entry per CDR3 protein. The table shows 35,000 to 45,000 distinct CDR3 sequences, with around 35% occurring only once. The time point was: late sampling 161 to 241 days after vaccination in three convalescent patients. The CDR3 totals 15 residues. Trimming removed 0 bases at V and 0 bases at J, with 8 bases between. Germline V lookup: CDR1 LGHNA, CDR2 YNFKEQ. This clonotype was observed a handful of times. Its target is not known. This receptor was obtained from a human donor who had recovered from COVID-19. This sequence joins TRBV4-2 and TRBJ1-2; D is undetermined. The material sequenced was CD4+ T cells from blood, taken about 7 months after SARS-CoV-2 vaccination. The CDR3 bases are TGTGCCAGCAGCCAAGATGGGCAGCCTAACTATGGCTACACCTTC. As protein: CASSQDGQPNYGYTF.